Presented here are 23 T cell receptor beta chains from one specimen sequenced in a study of vaccination and CD4 T cells after COVID-19. Their antigen targets remain unknown. Cultured CD4+ T-cell DNA underwent Oncomine TCR Beta short-read sequencing. TCRdb called the PCR reads again in MiXCR, with one record for every CDR3 protein. The sample yields approximately 20,000 distinct CDR3 sequences, 23% seen once. Treatment noted: approximately nine-day PBMC culture with coronavirus spike peptide pools or control peptides (ViraFEST assay). Sample: cultured CD4+ T cells from blood. The receptor source for this set is a human donor with COVID-19.

This clonotype was observed a handful of times. The gene calls are TRBV25-1 and TRBJ1-1; the D gene is possibly TRBD1 (6 bases). V lost 6 bases to trimming and J lost 11 bases, with 16 bases between them. The V gene's germline CDR1 is MGHDK and CDR2 SYGVNS. The CDR3 consists of 12 residues. The CDR3, as DNA: TGTGCCAGCAGGGGATGGGGGGCAGGGGCTTTCTTT. Residues: CASRGWGAGAFF. Supplemented by reference TRBV25-1 and TRBJ1-1, the full variable domain reads EADIYQTPRYLVIGTGKKITLECSQTMGHDKMYWYQQDPGMELHLIHYSYGVNSTEKGDLSSESTVSRIRTEHFPLTLESARPSHTSQYLCASRGWGAGAFFGQGTRLTVV.

This CDR3 reads CASSLEGAANKLFF. The CDR3 nucleotides read TGCGCCAGCAGCTTGGAGGGGGCAGCCAATAAACTGTTTTTT. The genes are TRBV5-1 and TRBJ1-4; 7 nucleotides agree with TRBD1. CDR3 length: 14 amino acids. Germline V gene lookup returns CDR1 SGHRS and CDR2 YFSETQ. The junction had 7 bases not matched to a gene; V was cut back by 0 bases and J by 11 bases.

This clonotype was found a few times. The V call is TRBV19, the J call TRBJ1-3; TRBD1 matches 8 bases. The germline V gene encodes CDR1 LNHDA and CDR2 SQIVND (reference sequence). The CDR3 length is 15 residues. The V segment lost 5 bases and the J segment 0 bases; nucleotides outside the gene matches: 3. The CDR3 loop is CASSGQGSSGNTIYF. CDR3 nucleotide sequence: TGTGCCAGTAGTGGACAGGGTAGCTCTGGAAACACCATATATTTT.

The chain carries TRBV7-9 and TRBJ2-1; 11 nucleotides align to TRBD1. From germline, CDR1 is SEHNR and CDR2 FQNEAQ (reference sequence). Losses at the gene ends were 4 bases for V and 12 bases for J; bases not matched to a gene: 14. The CDR3 sequence is 16 residues long. The CDR3 DNA sequence: TGTGCCAGCAGCTGGAACCGGGACAGGGGGGGTGTAGGGCAGTTCTTC. It specifies CASSWNRDRGGVGQFF.

The chain links TRBV12-3 or TRBV12-4 to TRBJ2-1; no reliable D call. The CDR3 runs to 13 residues. The germline V and J ends were trimmed by 0 bases and 8 bases, with 8 bases remaining between them. In nucleotides, the CDR3 is TGTGCCAGCAGTTTAGCTTTTTCTGATGAGCAGTTCTTC. This sequence encodes CASSLAFSDEQFF.

By frequency in the sample, this clonotype is medium-sized. V is TRBV6-5 and J is TRBJ1-2; 12 bases are a match to TRBD1. CDR3 length: 15 residues. V shed 0 bases and J 7 bases; nucleotides not matched to a gene: 3. The germline gives CDR1 MNHEY, CDR2 SVGAGI. The CDR3 sequence is CASSYSGQGAGGYTF. The CDR3 DNA reads as TGTGCCAGCAGTTACTCGGGACAGGGGGCAGGTGGCTACACCTTC.

The chain links TRBV25-1 to TRBJ2-2; unclear D gene. The CDR3 is made up of 11 amino acids. Looked up from germline, CDR1 is MGHDK and CDR2 is SYGVNS. Trimming left V 9 bases short and J 4 bases short, with 6 bases between. As DNA, the CDR3 is TGTGCCAGTAGAGGCACCGGGGAGCTGTTTTTT. As protein: CASRGTGELFF.

This clonotype is medium-sized. This chain links TRBV6-1 with TRBJ1-2; 8 nucleotides agree with TRBD1. The CDR3 loop spans 14 amino acids. Germline CDR1 reads MNHNS; CDR2 reads SASEGT. V lost 7 bases, J lost 7 bases, and 11 bases stayed unmatched. This CDR3 reads CASTTGGRGLGYTF. CDR3 nucleotides: TGTGCCAGCACAACGGGAGGCAGGGGGCTTGGCTACACCTTC.

The chain combines TRBV29-1 with TRBJ2-2, with 10 bases identical to TRBD2. The trim removed 4 bases at V and 7 bases at J, leaving 6 bases unmatched. There are 14 residues in the CDR3. Germline V gene data show CDR1 as SQVTM and CDR2 as ANQGSEA. The CDR3 DNA follows: TGCAGCGTTGCGGCTAGCGGGAGCCACGGGGAGCTGTTTTTT. Its protein is CSVAASGSHGELFF.

This clonotype is categorized as medium-sized. The V and J genes are TRBV19 and TRBJ1-5; D perhaps matches TRBD1 (5 bases). The V end lost 4 bases, the J end lost 6 bases, and 10 bases lay between the germline ends. The CDR3 is 13 amino acids. CDR1 and CDR2 (germline): LNHDA, SQIVND (reference sequence). Here the CDR3 DNA reads TGTGCCAGTAGTACAGGGTCGGGTCAGCCCCAGCATTTT. The encoded protein is CASSTGSGQPQHF.

This clonotype showed up just a few times. This chain connects TRBV20-1 to TRBJ2-3; D gene ambiguous. CDR3 length: 14 residues. V dropped 5 bases and J dropped 1 base, with 13 bases sitting between them. CDR1 and CDR2 (germline): DFQATT, SNEGSKA (reference sequence). CDR3 region: CSAPLAGRTDTQYF. CDR3 DNA sequence: TGCAGTGCTCCCCTCGCAGGCCGCACAGATACGCAGTATTTT.

This clonotype was counted a few times. The genes are TRBV20-1 and TRBJ2-1, with unresolved D. Germline V gene lookup returns CDR1 DFQATT and CDR2 SNEGSKA (reference sequence). The CDR3 is 11 residues long. V lost 3 bases and J lost 5, with 5 bases in between. The CDR3 here is CSASKNNEQFF. Written as DNA, the CDR3 is TGCAGTGCTAGTAAGAACAATGAGCAGTTCTTC.

The chain links TRBV5-4 to TRBJ2-3; TRBD2 aligns across 7 bases. The junction had 5 bases not matched to a gene; V was cut back by 4 bases and J by 0 bases. This CDR3 spans 15 amino acids. Germline lookup yields CDR1 SGHNT and CDR2 YYREEE (reference sequence). CDR3 protein: CASSLSGTSTDTQYF. The CDR3 bases are TGTGCCAGCAGCCTAAGCGGGACTAGCACAGATACGCAGTATTTT. The entire variable domain, with the rest obtained from reference TRBV5-4 and TRBJ2-3, is as follows: ETGVTQSPTHLIKTRGQQVTLRCSSQSGHNTVSWYQQALGQGPQFIFQYYREEENGRGNFPPRFSGLQFPNYSSELNVNALELDDSALYLCASSLSGTSTDTQYFGPGTRLTVL.

This clonotype was seen a few times. J is TRBJ1-6 and V is TRBV20-1; D remains unclear. The V gene's germline CDR1 is DFQATT and CDR2 SNEGSKA (reference sequence). The V end lost 0 bases, the J end lost 6 bases, and 15 bases lay between the germline ends. The CDR3 has 16 residues. The CDR3 sequence is CSAREGRLDGNSPLHF. Here the CDR3 DNA reads TGCAGTGCTAGAGAGGGCCGGCTCGACGGTAATTCACCCCTCCACTTT.

In this sample, this clonotype turned up a few times. The V and J genes are TRBV27 and TRBJ2-5; 8 bases map to TRBD2. The ends lost 0 bases at V and 7 bases at J; junction bases unmatched: 13. The CDR3 has 17 amino acids. The germline gives CDR1 MNHEY, CDR2 SMNVEV (reference sequence). This chain's CDR3 is CASSLSMLAGSRGTQYF. The DNA of the CDR3 is TGTGCCAGCAGTTTATCAATGCTAGCGGGCTCACGGGGGACCCAGTACTTC.

This clonotype rates as medium-sized. This chain links TRBV15 with TRBJ1-5, with D perhaps matching TRBD1 (6 bases). CDR1 and CDR2 from the germline V gene are LNHNV and YYDKDF (reference sequence). The CDR3 has 16 residues. V was trimmed by 5 bases and J by 0 bases, leaving 14 bases between them. In nucleotides, the CDR3 is TGTGCCACCAGCCGCCTACAGGGATATAGCAATCAGCCCCAGCATTTT. The encoded protein is CATSRLQGYSNQPQHF.

This clonotype was seen only a few times. The chain joins TRBV5-1 to TRBJ2-5; D is perhaps TRBD1 or TRBD2 (5 bases each). The germline V and J ends were trimmed by 4 bases and 5 bases, with 12 bases remaining between them. The CDR3 sequence is 13 residues long. Germline loops: CDR1 SGHRS, CDR2 YFSETQ. CDR3 amino acids: CASSRGGEETQYF. CDR3 nucleotide sequence: TGCGCCAGCAGCCGTGGGGGAGAGGAGACCCAGTACTTC.

This clonotype has more than one count but fewer than ten. The V call is TRBV6-1, the J call TRBJ1-2, with a possible D match to TRBD1 (6 bases). CDR1 is MNHNS, CDR2 SASEGT, per germline. The CDR3 has 14 residues. The V end was cut by 5 bases, the J end by 2 bases, with 12 bases between. The CDR3 sequence is CASSPLGTNYGYTF. The CDR3 DNA follows: TGTGCCAGCAGTCCACTCGGGACAAACTATGGCTACACCTTC.

The chain has TRBV25-1 and TRBJ2-3; a possible D gene is TRBD2 (5 bases). This CDR3 has 14 residues. Germline V gene data show CDR1 as MGHDK and CDR2 as SYGVNS. Trimming left V 5 bases short and J 2 bases short, with 11 bases between. The CDR3 here is CASSRREPTDTQYF. CDR3 sequence (DNA): TGTGCCAGCAGTCGCCGGGAACCCACAGATACGCAGTATTTT.

The genes are TRBV7-2 and TRBJ2-2; 9 bases are a match to TRBD1. The CDR3 runs 16 residues. With V trimmed by 0 bases and J by 7 bases, 6 bases remained unmatched. Germline V gene lookup returns CDR1 SGHTA and CDR2 FQGNSA. The CDR3 region is CASSLALGQGIGELFF. In DNA form, the CDR3 reads TGTGCCAGCAGCTTAGCGCTAGGACAGGGGATCGGGGAGCTGTTTTTT. The full variable domain, in which reference TRBV7-2 and TRBJ2-2 provide the parts outside the CDR3, is GAGVSQSPSNKVTEKGKDVELRCDPISGHTALYWYRQSLGQGLEFLIYFQGNSAPDKSGLPSDRFSAERTGGSVSTLTIQRTQQEDSAVYLCASSLALGQGIGELFFGEGSRLTVL.

This clonotype has only a few counts. The V and J genes are TRBV12-3 or TRBV12-4 and TRBJ1-5; the D gene is possibly TRBD1 (6 bases). The CDR3 loop spans 16 amino acids. The germline V and J ends were trimmed by 2 bases and 1 base, with 12 bases remaining between them. CDR3 nucleotide sequence: TGTGCCAGCAGTTTATGGGGGGCAGGAAGCAATCAGCCCCAGCATTTT. Its protein is CASSLWGAGSNQPQHF.

This clonotype was observed a handful of times. This chain connects TRBV6-1 to TRBJ2-5; 10 nucleotides agree with TRBD2. V lost 3 bases, J lost 4 bases, and 5 bases stayed unmatched. CDR3 length: 15 residues. Germline CDR1 is MNHNS and CDR2 is SASEGT. CDR3 nucleotides: TGTGCCAGCAGTGACTCAGCGGGGGGGCGAGAGACCCAGTACTTC. Its protein is CASSDSAGGRETQYF.

This clonotype was counted between two and nine times. J is TRBJ1-1 and V is TRBV5-1; 7 bases are shared with TRBD1. Looked up from germline, CDR1 is SGHRS and CDR2 is YFSETQ. The trim removed 3 bases at V and 4 bases at J, leaving 9 bases unmatched. CDR3 length: 15 residues. This CDR3 is CASSWDTGEATEAFF. In nucleotides, the CDR3 is TGCGCCAGCAGCTGGGATACAGGGGAGGCCACTGAAGCTTTCTTT.